These 19 T cell receptor beta chains originate from one sample sequenced in a study of human T cells and chemical hapten exposure. TCRdb re-called the RACE reads with MiXCR, one entry per CDR3 protein. The sample holds about 43,000 distinct CDR3 sequences, 3.3% seen once. Time point indicated: patch test 2, 6 weeks after DPC sensitization. Treatment here: therapeutic diphenylcyclopropenone sensitization with weekly scalp DPC. Sequencing was performed on whole blood, taken in connection with sensitization to the hapten diphenylcyclopropenone (DPC). Receptors were obtained from a man between 40 and 49 years old with alopecia areata. Some clones in this sample may be carry-over from other donors' samples.

Many counts were recorded for this clonotype. V gene TRBV5-5 combines with J gene TRBJ1-5, with 9 bases identical to TRBD1. Germline lookup yields CDR1 SGHKS and CDR2 YYEKEE (reference sequence). The CDR3 is made up of 15 amino acids. V lost 1 base to trimming and J lost 7 bases; unmatched junction nucleotides: 6. Here the CDR3 reads CASSLSTGGSQPQHF. Written as DNA, the CDR3 is TGTGCCAGCAGCTTGAGTACAGGGGGCAGCCAGCCCCAGCATTTT.

This clonotype showed up many times. The gene calls are TRBV15 and TRBJ2-3; 9 positions agree with TRBD2. Trimming took 3 bases from V and 4 from J; bases not matched to a gene: 8. The CDR3 has 16 residues. In germline, CDR1 is LNHNV, CDR2 YYDKDF (reference sequence). CDR3 sequence (DNA): TGTGCCACCAGCAGGGGTCAAGCTAGCGGGGCAGATACGCAGTATTTT. This translates into CATSRGQASGADTQYF.

This clonotype was seen ten or more times. The rearrangement joins TRBV7-8 to TRBJ1-5; TRBD1 matches at 7 bases. The V segment lost 4 bases and the J segment 5 bases; nucleotides outside the gene matches: 5. Germline V gives CDR1 SGHVS, CDR2 FQNEAQ. The CDR3 has 14 residues. This CDR3 reads CASSSGQKDQPQHF. DNA for the CDR3: TGTGCCAGCAGCTCGGGACAGAAAGATCAGCCCCAGCATTTT.

The table lists this clonotype with many counts. The chain uses TRBV29-1 and TRBJ1-4; TRBD1 aligns across 9 bases. The V segment lost 7 bases and the J segment 6 bases; nucleotides outside the gene matches: 6. CDR1 SQVTM and CDR2 ANQGSEA come from the germline V gene. This CDR3 region has 13 residues. CDR3 DNA sequence: TGCAGCGCTACAGGGGGCGGGTATGAAAAACTGTTTTTT. Its protein is CSATGGGYEKLFF.

This clonotype was counted ten times or more. The rearrangement uses TRBV5-6 and TRBJ2-5, with 12 bases identical to TRBD1. Germline V gives CDR1 SGHDT, CDR2 YYEEEE. CDR3 length equals 16 residues. The J segment lost 0 bases and the V segment lost 0 bases, leaving 0 bases of the junction unmatched. CDR3 nucleotides: TGTGCCAGCAGCTTGGGGGACAGGGGGCACCAAGAGACCCAGTACTTC. Translation: CASSLGDRGHQETQYF.

This clonotype came up many times. The CDR3 sequence is CTQKSTDTQYF. CDR3 coding DNA: TGCACCCAAAAAAGCACAGATACGCAGTATTTT. V usage is TRBV20-1 and J usage is TRBJ2-3; the D is unclear. The CDR3 has 11 residues. The germline V gene encodes CDR1 DFQATT and CDR2 SNEGSKA (reference sequence).

This clonotype was detected ten times or more. The genes are TRBV5-1 and TRBJ2-3, with D possibly being TRBD2 (6 bases). The CDR3 totals 16 residues. V was pared by 0 bases and J by 3 bases, with 14 bases between. The germline gives CDR1 SGHRS, CDR2 YFSETQ. The CDR3 sequence: CASSLEGGMTTDTQYF. CDR3 DNA sequence: TGCGCCAGCAGCTTGGAGGGCGGGATGACAACAGATACGCAGTATTTT.

The table lists this clonotype with a few counts. CDR3 DNA: TGCAGTGCTAGAGATGGCAGGGGATCTCAAGAGACCCAGTACTTC. It translates to CSARDGRGSQETQYF. The V gene is TRBV20-1, the J gene TRBJ2-5; TRBD1 is a possible D gene (6 bases). The CDR3 extends over 15 amino acids. V was clipped by 0 bases and J by 2 bases, with 13 bases between them. Per the germline V gene, CDR1 is DFQATT and CDR2 is SNEGSKA (reference sequence).

This clonotype was seen repeatedly, ten times or more. The chain recombines TRBV5-1 with TRBJ2-5; no clear D. Trimming shortened V by 0 bases and J by 2 bases, and 8 bases separated the two germline ends. Germline loops: CDR1 SGHRS, CDR2 YFSETQ. This CDR3 comprises 14 residues. DNA for the CDR3: TGCGCCAGCAGCTTGGCCCGGATTCAAGAGACCCAGTACTTC. Amino acid sequence: CASSLARIQETQYF.

CDR3 sequence reads: CASSTTSGSLGTGELFF. The CDR3 bases are TGTGCCAGCAGTACTACTAGCGGATCCTTAGGAACCGGGGAGCTGTTTTTT. V usage is TRBV3-1 and J usage is TRBJ2-2; TRBD2 aligns across 8 bases. Germline CDR1 reads LGHDT; CDR2 reads YNNKEL (reference sequence). V was clipped by 6 bases and J by 5 bases; unmatched bases: 14. This CDR3 has 17 residues.

This clonotype showed up many times. V and J are TRBV7-2 and TRBJ1-1; D gene ambiguous. V lost 4 bases, J lost 0 bases, and 6 bases lay in between. The CDR3 runs to 13 residues. CDR1 is SGHTA, CDR2 FQGNSA, per germline. The CDR3 sequence: CASSSQMNTEAFF. CDR3 bases: TGTGCCAGCAGCTCTCAAATGAACACTGAAGCTTTCTTT.

This clonotype was counted at least ten times. The chain has TRBV7-6 and TRBJ2-5; a possible D gene is TRBD1 (6 bases). CDR3 length: 16 residues. V was pared by 5 bases and J by 2 bases, with 18 bases between. Germline loops: CDR1 SGHVS, CDR2 FNYEAQ. CDR3 sequence reads: CASSDWGLGGQETQYF. CDR3 nucleotide sequence: TGTGCCAGCAGCGACTGGGGGCTAGGTGGACAAGAGACCCAGTACTTC.

The chain carries TRBV19 and TRBJ1-1; possible D gene TRBD1, 5 bases. There are 13 residues in the CDR3. Deletions cut 6 bases from V and 5 bases from J, with 13 bases between. Germline V gene sequence: CDR1 LNHDA, CDR2 SQIVND (reference sequence). CDR3 residues: CASSPWGGTEAFF. As DNA, the CDR3 is TGTGCCAGTAGCCCCTGGGGGGGTACTGAAGCTTTCTTT.

This clonotype was detected ten times or more. V usage is TRBV18 and J usage is TRBJ2-5; unclear D gene. This CDR3 comprises 17 residues. Trimming shortened V by 1 base and J by 3 bases, and 18 bases separated the two germline ends. Germline CDR1 and CDR2: KGHSH and LQKENI. In DNA form, the CDR3 reads TGTGCCAGCTCACCACAAAGGGTGACTCCTTTGGAAGAGACCCAGTACTTC. Translation: CASSPQRVTPLEETQYF. Full variable domain (outside the CDR3, taken from reference TRBV18 and TRBJ2-5): NAGVMQNPRHLVRRRGQEARLRCSPMKGHSHVYWYRQLPEEGLKFMVYLQKENIIDESGMPKERFSAEFPKEGPSILRIQQVVRGDSAAYFCASSPQRVTPLEETQYFGPGTRLLVL.

This clonotype occurred many times. The chain has TRBV5-1 and TRBJ2-4; D is unclear. CDR1 SGHRS and CDR2 YFSETQ come from the germline V gene. Trimming took off 4 bases at V and 3 bases at J, with 20 bases between the two ends. The CDR3 is 17 residues long. The CDR3 reads CASSPWSQGASKNIQYF. CDR3 sequence (DNA): TGCGCCAGCAGCCCCTGGTCCCAAGGAGCAAGCAAAAACATTCAGTACTTC.

This clonotype has a count of ten or more. The chain has TRBV9 and TRBJ2-3; the D is unclear. Germline CDR1 is SGDLS and CDR2 is YYNGEE. Trimming cost V 3 bases and J 3 bases, with 14 bases left between them. This CDR3 contains 15 residues. The chain's CDR3 is CASSGELERTDTQYF. The CDR3 DNA reads TGTGCCAGCAGCGGAGAGTTAGAGAGGACAGATACGCAGTATTTT. Full variable domain (remainder filled in from reference TRBV9 and TRBJ2-3): DSGVTQTPKHLITATGQRVTLRCSPRSGDLSVYWYQQSLDQGLQFLIQYYNGEERAKGNILERFSAQQFPDLHSELNLSSLELGDSALYFCASSGELERTDTQYFGPGTRLTVL.

This clonotype was observed many times. This chain uses TRBV12-3 or TRBV12-4 with TRBJ2-5; D gene uncertain. This CDR3 has 13 amino acids. The germline V and J ends were trimmed by 1 base and 1 base, with 4 bases remaining between them. CDR3 protein: CASSLVVQETQYF. Here the CDR3 DNA reads TGTGCCAGCAGTTTAGTGGTCCAAGAGACCCAGTACTTC.

In its sample, this clonotype was seen many times. The chain carries TRBV12-3 or TRBV12-4 and TRBJ2-2; 14 nucleotides align to TRBD2. J gave up 2 bases and V 4 bases, and 6 bases lay outside the gene matches. CDR3 length equals 18 residues. CDR3 nucleotides: TGTGCCAGCAGTTCCTGGACTAGCGGGAGGCCTAACACCGGGGAGCTGTTTTTT. Protein product: CASSSWTSGRPNTGELFF.

At least ten counts were recorded for this clonotype. This chain joins TRBV3-1 and TRBJ1-2; no firm D call. CDR3 size: 15 residues. Trimming pared 1 base from V and 3 bases from J, leaving 12 bases between. Germline V gives CDR1 LGHDT, CDR2 YNNKEL (reference sequence). This CDR3 is CASSQVGRSYYGYTF. CDR3 in DNA: TGTGCCAGCAGCCAAGTAGGCAGGAGCTACTATGGCTACACCTTC.